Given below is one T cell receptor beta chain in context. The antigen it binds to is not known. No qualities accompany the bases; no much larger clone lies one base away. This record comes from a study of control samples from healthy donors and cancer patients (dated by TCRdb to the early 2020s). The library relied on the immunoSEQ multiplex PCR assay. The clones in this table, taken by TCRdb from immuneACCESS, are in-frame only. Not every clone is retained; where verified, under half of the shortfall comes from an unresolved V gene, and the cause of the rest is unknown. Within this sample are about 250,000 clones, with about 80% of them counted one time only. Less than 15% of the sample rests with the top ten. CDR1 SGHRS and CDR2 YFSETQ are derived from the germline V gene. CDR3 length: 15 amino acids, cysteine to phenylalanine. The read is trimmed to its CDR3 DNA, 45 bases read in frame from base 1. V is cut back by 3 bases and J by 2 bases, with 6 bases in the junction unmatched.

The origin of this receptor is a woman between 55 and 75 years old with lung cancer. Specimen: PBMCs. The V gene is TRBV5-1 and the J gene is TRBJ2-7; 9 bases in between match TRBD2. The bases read TGCGCCAGCAGCTCCGGGGGACTAGCTGCCTACGAGCAGTACTTC. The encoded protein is CASSSGGLAAYEQYF.